This TCR beta chain appears in the sequencing data of a study of blood T cell repertoires in COVID-19. Study-level information: The cDNA or gDNA used as material had been derived from T cells, B-cell-depleted T cells, or PBMCs.

Assay: immunoSEQ multiplex PCR; the TCRdb copy retains only in-frame clones and omits some. The sample gives 390,000 or so clones, roughly 86% of which show up once; less than 11% is in the top ten. Followed over time, Seattle patients had been enrolled while infection was active. The sequencing sample was made of peripheral blood. The TCR was taken from a woman aged 30 to 39 with COVID-19, enrolled during active disease.

This CDR3 reads CASSPGTASGANVLTF. Written as DNA, the CDR3 is TGTGCCAGCAGCCCCGGGACAGCCTCTGGGGCCAACGTCCTGACTTTC. The V and J genes are TRBV7-9 and TRBJ2-6; 7 nucleotides agree with TRBD1. The CDR3 contains 16 residues. V trimming: 5 bases; J trimming: 0 bases; junction bases outside the gene matches: 4. The germline gives CDR1 SEHNR, CDR2 FQNEAQ (reference sequence). The full variable domain, with the rest looked up from reference TRBV7-9 and TRBJ2-6, is DTGVSQNPRHKITKRGQNVTFRCDPISEHNRLYWYRQTLGQGPEFLTYFQNEAQLEKSRLLSDRFSAERPKGSFSTLEIQRTEQGDSAMYLCASSPGTASGANVLTFGAGSRLTVL.